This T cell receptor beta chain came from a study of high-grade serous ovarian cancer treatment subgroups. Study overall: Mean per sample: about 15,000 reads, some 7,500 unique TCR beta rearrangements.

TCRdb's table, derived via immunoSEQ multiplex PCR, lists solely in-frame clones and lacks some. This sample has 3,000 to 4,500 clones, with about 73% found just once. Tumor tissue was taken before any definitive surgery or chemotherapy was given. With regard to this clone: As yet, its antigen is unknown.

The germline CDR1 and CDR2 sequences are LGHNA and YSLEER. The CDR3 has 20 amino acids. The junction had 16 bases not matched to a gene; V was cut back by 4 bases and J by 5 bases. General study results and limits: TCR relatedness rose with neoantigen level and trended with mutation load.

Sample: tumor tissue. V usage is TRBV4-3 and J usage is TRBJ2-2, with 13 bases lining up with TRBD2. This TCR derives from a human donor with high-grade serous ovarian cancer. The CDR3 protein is CASSLSPLLAGGRATGELFF. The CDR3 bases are TGCGCCAGCAGCCTCTCTCCCCTACTAGCGGGAGGGCGTGCGACCGGGGAGCTGTTTTTT.